This is a list of T cell receptor beta chains from one sample in a study of technical replicates of blood from a few donors. Sequencing was performed with immunoSEQ multiplex PCR; in TCRdb, only in-frame clones are kept and a portion is missing. The table lists 70,000 or so clones, almost 99% of them singletons, with approximately 0.2% in the top ten. Sequencing used T cells isolated from PBMCs. The origin of the receptors is a human donor in good health. Each CDR3 is given with its conserved first and last residue. Each record gives: V gene, J gene, clone size, CDR3 protein. Where a row states a size, it is once, few, many or the class of an expanded clone; other rows omit it.

TRBV7-6	TRBJ2-2	-	CASSLNAGGPHGELFF
TRBV11-1	TRBJ1-4	-	CASSLQGEKLFF
TRBV20-1	TRBJ2-5	-	CSATGPETQYF
TRBV14	TRBJ2-1	-	CASSPSASGRKDEQFF
TRBV5-6	TRBJ2-7	-	CASSLTGVVNEQYF
TRBV7-2	TRBJ1-1	-	CASSLVSGFMNTEAFF
TRBV7-3	TRBJ1-2	-	CASSLSGTIGDYGYTF
TRBV5-4	TRBJ1-1	-	CASSLGLNTEAFF
TRBV21-1	TRBJ2-3	-	CASSKVWGDTDTQYF
TRBV29-1	TRBJ1-3	-	CSVETGMVGNTIYF
TRBV19	TRBJ2-3	-	CASSSRTGGVDTQYF
TRBV6-5	TRBJ1-5	-	CATSPGGNQPQHF
TRBV30	TRBJ2-3	-	CAWSAYQGLAGLATDTQYF
TRBV29-1	TRBJ2-7	-	CSVFGERVAQYF
TRBV7-9	TRBJ2-7	-	CASSMGQGEQYF
TRBV30	TRBJ2-1	once	CASLSGTSKNNNEQFF
TRBV27	TRBJ1-5	-	CASKEGAKPQHF
TRBV11-2	TRBJ1-1	-	CASSPTGTRAFF
TRBV19	TRBJ1-2	-	CASSIDLLYNYGYTF
TRBV6-8	TRBJ2-5	-	CASRARQGAWETQYF